The 26 T cell receptor beta chains presented below share a single source sample, sequenced in a study of CD8+ T cells in alopecia areata. Extracted RNA was reverse transcribed into cDNA, the sequencing template. TCRdb's copy holds only in-frame clones and misses some; the assay was immunoSEQ multiplex PCR. Among roughly 200,000 clones, less than 70% were seen once, and the ten largest hold more than 10%. Treatment reported: oral pan-JAK inhibitor, 5-10 mg twice daily. This specimen consisted of CD8+ T cells sorted from blood, obtained at week 24, from a patient treated with tofacitinib. These TCRs come from a human donor with alopecia areata.

The CDR3 loop is CASSQEWGASYEQYF. CDR3 bases: TGCGCCAGCAGCCAAGAGTGGGGCGCGAGCTACGAGCAGTACTTC. The chain employs TRBV4-3 and TRBJ2-7; the D gene is possibly TRBD1 (5 bases). CDR3 length equals 15 residues. The germline CDR1 and CDR2 sequences are LGHNA and YSLEER. V was shortened by 0 bases and J by 3 bases, with 12 bases between the two germline ends.

The CDR3 reads CASSPGHRDEQYF. CDR3 in DNA: TGTGCCAGCAGCCCTGGACATCGTGACGAGCAGTACTTC. The chain is built from TRBV5-6 and TRBJ2-7, with a tentative D call TRBD1 (5 bases). The CDR3 contains 13 residues. Germline CDR1 SGHDT, CDR2 YYEEEE. Trimming removed 4 bases at V and 5 bases at J, with 13 bases between. The whole variable domain, filled in from reference TRBV5-6 and TRBJ2-7, reads DAGVTQSPTHLIKTRGQQVTLRCSPKSGHDTVSWYQQALGQGPQFIFQYYEEEERQRGNFPDRFSGHQFPNYSSELNVNALLLGDSALYLCASSPGHRDEQYFGPGTRLTVT.

This clone was detected once. The chain combines TRBV19 with TRBJ1-2; 9 positions match TRBD1. V lost 11 bases, J lost 4 bases, and 5 bases stayed unmatched. CDR3 length: 12 residues. Germline CDR1 reads LNHDA; CDR2 reads SQIVND (reference sequence). The CDR3 nucleotides are TGTGCCTCCCGGGACAGGGCCTATGGCTACACCTTC. Translating it yields CASRDRAYGYTF. Together with reference TRBV19 and TRBJ1-2, the CDR3 gives the full variable domain: DGGITQSPKYLFRKEGQNVTLSCEQNLNHDAMYWYRQDPGQGLRLIYYSQIVNDFQKGDIAEGYSVSREKKESFPLTVTSAQKNPTAFYLCASRDRAYGYTFGSGTRLTVV.

This clone was recorded a few times. Other DNA sequences in this sample translate to the same CDR3. CDR3: CASSQDRRDTQYF. The CDR3 DNA is TGCGCCAGCAGCCAAGATAGGAGAGATACGCAGTATTTT. The chain is built from TRBV4-3 and TRBJ2-3; no clear D. Trimming shortened V by 0 bases and J by 5 bases, and 6 bases separated the two germline ends. The CDR3 covers 13 residues. CDR1 is LGHNA and CDR2 is YSLEER in the germline V gene.

This clone has more than one count but fewer than ten. The chain recombines TRBV27 with TRBJ1-2; TRBD1 might be the D (5 bases). The CDR3 length is 12 residues. Germline V gene data show CDR1 as MNHEY and CDR2 as SMNVEV (reference sequence). V shed 8 bases and J shed 8 bases, with 15 bases lying between them. The DNA of the CDR3 is TGTGCCAGCCTTGGGGGGGATGGCGGCTACACCTTC. It yields the protein CASLGGDGGYTF.

The J gene is TRBJ1-1, the V gene TRBV5-6; TRBD1 matches at 8 bases. CDR3 size: 13 residues. The germline CDR1 and CDR2 sequences are SGHDT and YYEEEE. V shed 4 bases and J 6 bases; nucleotides not matched to a gene: 5. The CDR3 nucleotides read TGTGCCAGCAGCGACCAGGGGGCTTCTGAAGCTTTCTTT. Translation: CASSDQGASEAFF.

The chain carries TRBV25-1 and TRBJ1-1; a weak D match, TRBD1 (5 bases). The length of the CDR3 is 13 residues. With 4 bases removed from V and 3 bases from J, the gap between germline ends came to 9 bases. Germline V gene lookup returns CDR1 MGHDK and CDR2 SYGVNS. CDR3 residues: CASSAGADTEAFF. CDR3 bases: TGTGCCAGCAGTGCCGGGGCCGACACTGAAGCTTTCTTT.

This clone came up once. The chain joins TRBV5-1 to TRBJ2-7; 10 nucleotides align to TRBD1. The CDR3 totals 15 residues. The junction had 6 bases not matched to a gene; V was cut back by 0 bases and J by 6 bases. CDR1 and CDR2 from the germline V gene are SGHRS and YFSETQ. The DNA for the CDR3 is TGCGCCAGCAGCTTGGCGACAGGGGGCGAGTCCGAGCAGTACTTC. Translated: CASSLATGGESEQYF.

The chain uses TRBV2 and TRBJ2-1; 7 bases are shared with TRBD1. This CDR3 region has 12 residues. Looked up from germline, CDR1 is SNHLY and CDR2 is FYNNEI. Trimming at V came to 6 bases and at J to 7 bases, leaving 3 bases not matched to a gene. The CDR3 loop reads CASRTTGNEQFF. CDR3 sequence (DNA): TGTGCCAGCAGGACGACAGGGAATGAGCAGTTCTTC.

In this sample, this clone turned up a few times. The chain employs TRBV4-3 and TRBJ2-5; tentatively, D is TRBD1 (6 bases). CDR1 and CDR2 (germline): LGHNA, YSLEER. This CDR3 comprises 15 residues. Trimming removed 0 bases at V and 5 bases at J, with 13 bases between. CDR3 DNA: TGCGCCAGCAGCCAAGATTCAGGGGCGGAGGAGACCCAGTACTTC. Its protein product is CASSQDSGAEETQYF.

V usage is TRBV15 and J usage is TRBJ2-1, with D perhaps TRBD2 (7 bases). CDR3 length: 15 amino acids. V was shortened by 0 bases and J by 7 bases, with 13 bases between the two germline ends. Germline-derived CDR1 and CDR2 are LNHNV and YYDKDF (reference sequence). The CDR3 region is CATSREGGALNEQFF. CDR3 bases: TGTGCCACCAGCAGAGAAGGGGGGGCCTTAAATGAGCAGTTCTTC. The full variable domain, with the rest looked up from reference TRBV15 and TRBJ2-1, is DAMVIQNPRYQVTQFGKPVTLSCSQTLNHNVMYWYQQKSSQAPKLLFHYYDKDFNNEADTPDNFQSRRPNTSFCFLDIRSPGLGDTAMYLCATSREGGALNEQFFGPGTRLTVL.

The chain recombines TRBV10-3 with TRBJ2-5; 7 bases agree with TRBD2. The CDR3 spans 13 residues. V lost 8 bases, J lost 3 bases, and 6 bases stayed unmatched. Germline V lookup: CDR1 ENHRY, CDR2 SYGVKD. CDR3 DNA: TGTGCCATCGGTAGACGGGGGGAAGAGACCCAGTACTTC. This translates into CAIGRRGEETQYF.

This clone was seen only a few times. The V gene is TRBV11-2, the J gene TRBJ2-5; the match to TRBD1 covers 7 bases. This CDR3 is built from 13 residues. From germline, CDR1 is SGHAT and CDR2 FQNNGV. V lost 5 bases and J lost 5; bases outside the gene matches: 5. This CDR3 reads CASSPTGSETQYF. CDR3 nucleotides: TGTGCCAGCAGCCCGACAGGGTCTGAGACCCAGTACTTC.

CDR3 amino acids: CSVEAGGNEKLFF. The CDR3 coding sequence is TGCAGCGTTGAAGCTGGGGGAAATGAAAAACTGTTTTTT. The chain carries TRBV29-1 and TRBJ1-4; D is perhaps TRBD1 (5 bases). The germline gives CDR1 SQVTM, CDR2 ANQGSEA. Trimming removed 1 base at V and 5 bases at J, with 8 bases between. The CDR3 has 13 amino acids.

The V call is TRBV9, the J call TRBJ1-2; D possibly corresponds to TRBD1 (5 bases). Trimming took off 3 bases at V and 6 bases at J, with 12 bases between the two ends. The CDR3 length is 13 residues. CDR1 is SGDLS and CDR2 is YYNGEE in the germline V gene. The DNA for the CDR3 is TGTGCCAGCAGCGGACTCGGGGGACATGGCTACACCTTC. Translation gives CASSGLGGHGYTF.

This clone has just a few counts. The chain carries TRBV4-3 and TRBJ1-1; 9 positions match TRBD1. Trimming took 2 bases from V and 10 from J; bases not matched to a gene: 5. The CDR3 is made up of 13 amino acids. Germline CDR1 reads LGHNA; CDR2 reads YSLEER. The DNA of the CDR3 is TGCGCCAGCAGCCAATTGGAGGGACAGGGAGCTTTCTTT. Its protein is CASSQLEGQGAFF.

This clone was detected only once. The genes are TRBV5-1 and TRBJ2-2, with 7 bases aligning to TRBD1. The CDR3 totals 15 residues. The V and J ends lost 4 bases and 6 bases, in that order; junction bases with no gene match: 9. Germline-derived CDR1 and CDR2 are SGHRS and YFSETQ. This chain's CDR3 is CASSLGTEVPGELFF. The DNA of the CDR3 is TGCGCCAGCAGCCTTGGGACAGAGGTTCCCGGGGAGCTGTTTTTT. Using reference TRBV5-1 and TRBJ2-2 for the parts outside the CDR3, the full variable domain is KAGVTQTPRYLIKTRGQQVTLSCSPISGHRSVSWYQQTPGQGLQFLFEYFSETQRNKGNFPGRFSGRQFSNSRSEMNVSTLELGDSALYLCASSLGTEVPGELFFGEGSRLTVL.

In DNA, the CDR3 is TGTGCCAGCAGCTTGGGGTCAGGCCGTCACAATCAGCCCCAGCATTTT. This gives the protein CASSLGSGRHNQPQHF. J is TRBJ1-5 and V is TRBV5-6, with D uncertain. CDR3 length equals 16 residues. Per germline, CDR1 SGHDT and CDR2 YYEEEE. The ends were cut back, 0 bases at V and 3 bases at J, with 13 bases in the middle.

The gene calls are TRBV11-2 and TRBJ1-1; D is perhaps TRBD1 (5 bases). Looked up from germline, CDR1 is SGHAT and CDR2 is FQNNGV. V gave up 5 bases and J gave up 7 bases, with 8 bases separating them. The CDR3 totals 11 residues. CDR3 DNA sequence: TGTGCCAGCAGCAGGGGAAATGAAGCTTTCTTT. Amino acids: CASSRGNEAFF.

Of note for this clone: In the same sample, other DNA sequences code for this CDR3. The genes are TRBV13 and TRBJ1-1; D remains ambiguous. CDR1 and CDR2 from the germline V gene are PRHDT and FYEKMQ (reference sequence). This CDR3 has 13 residues. V gave up 0 bases and J gave up 1 base, with 3 bases separating them. The CDR3 loop reads CASSLGGNTEAFF. The CDR3, as DNA: TGTGCCAGCAGCTTAGGGGGGAACACTGAAGCTTTCTTT.

This chain uses TRBV5-4 with TRBJ2-2, with D maybe TRBD2 (6 bases). Trimming removed 5 bases at V and 6 bases at J, with 11 bases between. Germline CDR1 is SGHNT and CDR2 is YYREEE (reference sequence). The CDR3 consists of 13 residues. In nucleotides, the CDR3 is TGTGCCAGCAGTCTCTGGGGGGCCGGGGAGCTGTTTTTT. This sequence encodes CASSLWGAGELFF.

The genes are TRBV29-1 and TRBJ2-7; perhaps TRBD2 as D (7 bases). Trimming pared 4 bases from V and 1 base from J, leaving 11 bases between. CDR1 is SQVTM and CDR2 is ANQGSEA in the germline V gene. The CDR3 is 13 amino acids. The CDR3 spells CSVGGGQSYEQYF. CDR3 nucleotides: TGCAGCGTTGGGGGGGGCCAATCCTACGAGCAGTACTTC.

This chain uses TRBV9 with TRBJ2-2; TRBD1 might be the D (5 bases). The CDR3 loop spans 15 amino acids. Germline V gives CDR1 SGDLS, CDR2 YYNGEE. Trimming left V 4 bases short and J 0 bases short, with 10 bases between. CDR3 protein: CASSPRQSNTGELFF. Here the CDR3 DNA reads TGTGCCAGCAGCCCGCGACAGTCGAACACCGGGGAGCTGTTTTTT.

This chain links TRBV7-8 with TRBJ2-2; weak D call: TRBD2 (8 bases). This CDR3 is built from 15 residues. The germline CDR1 and CDR2 sequences are SGHVS and FQNEAQ. V lost 5 bases to trimming and J lost 11 bases, with 21 bases between them. The CDR3 coding sequence is TGTGCCAGCAGCCCGTCTTCGGGAGGGGGCGGCGAGCTGTTTTTT. It is translated as CASSPSSGGGGELFF.

The chain is built from TRBV29-1 and TRBJ1-1, with D perhaps TRBD1 (5 bases). V was clipped by 6 bases and J by 5 bases, with 13 bases between them. Looked up from germline, CDR1 is SQVTM and CDR2 is ANQGSEA. The CDR3 covers 12 residues. The CDR3 DNA reads TGCAGCGTCAGTGGGGGAAGGACTGAAGCTTTCTTT. Its protein is CSVSGGRTEAFF. Filled out from reference TRBV29-1 and TRBJ1-1, the complete variable domain reads SAVISQKPSRDICQRGTSLTIQCQVDSQVTMMFWYRQQPGQSLTLIATANQGSEATYESGFVIDKFPISRPNLTFSTLTVSNMSPEDSSIYLCSVSGGRTEAFFGQGTRLTVV.

The chain is built from TRBV19 and TRBJ2-1; D unresolved. In germline, CDR1 is LNHDA, CDR2 SQIVND (reference sequence). The length of the CDR3 is 11 residues. The V end lost 3 bases, the J end lost 7 bases, and 4 bases lay between the germline ends. The DNA for the CDR3 is TGTGCCAGTAGTATGCTTAATGAGCAGTTCTTC. It translates to CASSMLNEQFF.